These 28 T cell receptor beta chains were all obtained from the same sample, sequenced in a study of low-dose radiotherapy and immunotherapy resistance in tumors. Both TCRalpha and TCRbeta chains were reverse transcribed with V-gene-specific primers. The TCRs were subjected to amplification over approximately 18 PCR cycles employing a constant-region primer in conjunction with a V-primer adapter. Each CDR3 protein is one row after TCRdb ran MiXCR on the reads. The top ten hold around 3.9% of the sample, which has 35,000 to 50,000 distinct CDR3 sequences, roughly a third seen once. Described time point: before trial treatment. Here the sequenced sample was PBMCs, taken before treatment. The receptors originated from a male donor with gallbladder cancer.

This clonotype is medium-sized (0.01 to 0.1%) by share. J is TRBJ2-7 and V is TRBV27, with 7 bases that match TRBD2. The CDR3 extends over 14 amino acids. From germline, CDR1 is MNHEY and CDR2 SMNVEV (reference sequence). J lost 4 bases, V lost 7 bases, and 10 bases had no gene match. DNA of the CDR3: TGTGCCAGCACAACGAGGCTAGCGGCATACGAGCAGTACTTC. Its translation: CASTTRLAAYEQYF.

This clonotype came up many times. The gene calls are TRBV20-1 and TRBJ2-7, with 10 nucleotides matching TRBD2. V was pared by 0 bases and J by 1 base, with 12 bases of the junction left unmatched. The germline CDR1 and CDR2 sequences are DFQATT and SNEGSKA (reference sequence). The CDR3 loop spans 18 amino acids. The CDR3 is CSARDGASGSNWSYEQYF. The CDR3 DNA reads TGCAGTGCTAGAGATGGGGCTAGCGGGAGTAATTGGTCCTACGAGCAGTACTTC.

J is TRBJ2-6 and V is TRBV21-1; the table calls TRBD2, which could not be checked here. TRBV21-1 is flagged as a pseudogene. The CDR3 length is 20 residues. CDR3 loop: CASSKSVWEGVFGGANVLTF. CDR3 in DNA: TGTGCCAGCAGCAAAAGCGTTTGGGAGGGGGTTTTCGGTGGGGCCAACGTCCTGACTTTC.

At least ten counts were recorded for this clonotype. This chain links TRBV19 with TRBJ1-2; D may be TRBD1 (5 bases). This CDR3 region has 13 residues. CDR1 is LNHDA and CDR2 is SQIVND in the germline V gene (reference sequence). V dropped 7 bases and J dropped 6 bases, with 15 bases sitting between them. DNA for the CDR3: TGTGCCAGTACGCCGTACGGGGCAGATGGCTACACCTTC. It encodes CASTPYGADGYTF.

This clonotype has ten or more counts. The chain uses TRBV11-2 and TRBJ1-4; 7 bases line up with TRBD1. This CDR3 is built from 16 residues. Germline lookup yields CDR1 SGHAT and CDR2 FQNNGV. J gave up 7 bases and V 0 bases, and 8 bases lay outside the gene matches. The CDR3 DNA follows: TGTGCCAGCAGCTTAGATGGGGGGACAGTCGCTGAAAAACTGTTTTTT. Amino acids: CASSLDGGTVAEKLFF.

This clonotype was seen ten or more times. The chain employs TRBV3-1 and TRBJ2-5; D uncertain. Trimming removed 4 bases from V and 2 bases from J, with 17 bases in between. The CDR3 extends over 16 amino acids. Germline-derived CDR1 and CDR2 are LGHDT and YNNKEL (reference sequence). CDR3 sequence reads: CASSLGEASRQETQYF. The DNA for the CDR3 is TGTGCCAGCAGCCTCGGAGAGGCGTCCCGACAAGAGACCCAGTACTTC.

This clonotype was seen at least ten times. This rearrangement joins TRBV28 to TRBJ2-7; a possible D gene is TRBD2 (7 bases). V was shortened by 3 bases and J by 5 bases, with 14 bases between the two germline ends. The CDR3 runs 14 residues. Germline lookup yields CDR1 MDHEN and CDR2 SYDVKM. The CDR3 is CASSFAGALDEQYF. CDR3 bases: TGTGCCAGCAGTTTCGCGGGGGCCCTCGACGAGCAGTACTTC.

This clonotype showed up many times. The CDR3 sequence is CASSLSRLAAVSYEQYF. The CDR3 DNA sequence: TGTGCCAGCAGTTTATCTCGACTAGCGGCCGTCTCCTACGAGCAGTACTTC. The V and J genes are TRBV27 and TRBJ2-7; 9 bases map to TRBD2. The germline V gene has CDR1 MNHEY and CDR2 SMNVEV (reference sequence). Trimming took 0 bases from V and 0 from J; bases not matched to a gene: 6. The CDR3 is made up of 17 amino acids.

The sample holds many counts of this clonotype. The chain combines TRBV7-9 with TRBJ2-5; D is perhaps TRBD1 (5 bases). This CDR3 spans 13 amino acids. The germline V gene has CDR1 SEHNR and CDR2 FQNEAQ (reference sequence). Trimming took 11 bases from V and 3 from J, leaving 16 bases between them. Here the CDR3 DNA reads TGTGCCGGGTTGGGGCAGGCTGAAGAGACCCAGTACTTC. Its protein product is CAGLGQAEETQYF.

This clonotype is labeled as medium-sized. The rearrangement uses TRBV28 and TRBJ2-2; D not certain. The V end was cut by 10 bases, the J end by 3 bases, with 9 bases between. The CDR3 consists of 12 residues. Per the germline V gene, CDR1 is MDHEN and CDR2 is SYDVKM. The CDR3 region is CATSGYTGELFF. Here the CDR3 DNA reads TGTGCCACCTCAGGTTACACCGGGGAGCTGTTTTTT.

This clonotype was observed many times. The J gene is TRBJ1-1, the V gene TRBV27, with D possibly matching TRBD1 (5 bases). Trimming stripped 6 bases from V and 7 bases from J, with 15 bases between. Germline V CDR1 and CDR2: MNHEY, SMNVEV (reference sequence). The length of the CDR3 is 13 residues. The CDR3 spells CASSPTVLIEAFF. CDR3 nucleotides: TGTGCCAGCAGCCCGACAGTACTGATTGAAGCTTTCTTT.

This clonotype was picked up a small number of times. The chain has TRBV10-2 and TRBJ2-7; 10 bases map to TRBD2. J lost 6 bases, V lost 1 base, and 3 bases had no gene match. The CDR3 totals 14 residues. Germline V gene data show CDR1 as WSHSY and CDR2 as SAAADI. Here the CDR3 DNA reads TGCGCCAGCAGTGAGTACCAGCGGGGGGGCGAGCAGTACTTC. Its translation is CASSEYQRGGEQYF.

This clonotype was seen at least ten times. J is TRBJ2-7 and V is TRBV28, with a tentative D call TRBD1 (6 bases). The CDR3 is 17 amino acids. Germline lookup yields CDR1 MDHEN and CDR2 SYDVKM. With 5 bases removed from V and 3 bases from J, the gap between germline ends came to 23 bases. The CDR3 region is CASSPLGGEALFYEQYF. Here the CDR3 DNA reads TGTGCCAGCAGTCCTTTAGGGGGAGAGGCTCTATTCTACGAGCAGTACTTC.

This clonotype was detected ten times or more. This chain's CDR3 is CASSVSGGQEKLFF. As DNA, the CDR3 is TGTGCCAGCAGCGTATCAGGGGGCCAAGAAAAACTGTTTTTT. The chain employs TRBV9 and TRBJ1-4; 8 nucleotides line up with TRBD1. CDR1 is SGDLS and CDR2 is YYNGEE in the germline V gene. J lost 8 bases, V lost 1 base, and 4 bases had no gene match. The CDR3 is 14 amino acids.

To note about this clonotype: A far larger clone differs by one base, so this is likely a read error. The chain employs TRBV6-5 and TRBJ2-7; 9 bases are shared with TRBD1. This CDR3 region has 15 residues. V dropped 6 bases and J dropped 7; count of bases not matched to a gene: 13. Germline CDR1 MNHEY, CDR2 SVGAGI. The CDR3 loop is CASRPTGTGYNEQYF. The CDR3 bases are TGTGCCAGCAGACCTACCGGGACAGGGTACAATGAGCAGTACTTC.

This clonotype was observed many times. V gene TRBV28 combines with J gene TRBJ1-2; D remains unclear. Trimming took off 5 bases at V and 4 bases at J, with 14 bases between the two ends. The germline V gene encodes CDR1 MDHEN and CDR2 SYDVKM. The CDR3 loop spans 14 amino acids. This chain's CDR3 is CASSPARELYGYTF. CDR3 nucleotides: TGTGCCAGCAGTCCCGCAAGGGAGCTCTATGGCTACACCTTC.

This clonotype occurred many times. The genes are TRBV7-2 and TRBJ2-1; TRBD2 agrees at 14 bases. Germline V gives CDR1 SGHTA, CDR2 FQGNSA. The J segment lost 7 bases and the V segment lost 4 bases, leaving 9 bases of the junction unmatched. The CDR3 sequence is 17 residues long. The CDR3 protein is CASSSQGLAGALNEQFF. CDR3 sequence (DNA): TGTGCCAGCAGCTCACAGGGACTAGCGGGAGCTCTAAATGAGCAGTTCTTC.

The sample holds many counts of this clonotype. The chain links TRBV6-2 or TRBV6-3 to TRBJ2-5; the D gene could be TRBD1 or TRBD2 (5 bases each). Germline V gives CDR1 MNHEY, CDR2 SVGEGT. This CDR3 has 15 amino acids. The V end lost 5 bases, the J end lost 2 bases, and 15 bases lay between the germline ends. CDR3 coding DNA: TGTGCCAGCAGTGATTACCGGGACGGACAAGAGACCCAGTACTTC. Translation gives CASSDYRDGQETQYF.

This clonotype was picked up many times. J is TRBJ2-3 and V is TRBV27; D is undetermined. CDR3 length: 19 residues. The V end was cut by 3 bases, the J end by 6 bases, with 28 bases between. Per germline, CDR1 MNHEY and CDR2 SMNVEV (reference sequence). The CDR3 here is CASSFGPRGLLEKLDTQYF. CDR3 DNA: TGTGCCAGCAGTTTCGGCCCCAGAGGATTGCTAGAAAAATTGGATACGCAGTATTTT.

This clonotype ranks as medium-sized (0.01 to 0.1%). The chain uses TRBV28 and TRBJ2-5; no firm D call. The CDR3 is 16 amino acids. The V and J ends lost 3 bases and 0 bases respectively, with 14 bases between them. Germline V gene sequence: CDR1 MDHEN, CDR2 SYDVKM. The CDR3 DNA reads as TGTGCCAGCAGTTTTCCCAAGGCACAGTACCAAGAGACCCAGTACTTC. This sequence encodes CASSFPKAQYQETQYF.

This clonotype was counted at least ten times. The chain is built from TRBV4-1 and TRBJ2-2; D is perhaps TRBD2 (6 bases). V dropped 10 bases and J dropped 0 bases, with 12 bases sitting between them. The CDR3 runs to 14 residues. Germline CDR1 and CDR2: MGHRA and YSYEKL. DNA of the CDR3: TGCGCCACTGGGGACTTTCCGAACACCGGGGAGCTGTTTTTT. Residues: CATGDFPNTGELFF.

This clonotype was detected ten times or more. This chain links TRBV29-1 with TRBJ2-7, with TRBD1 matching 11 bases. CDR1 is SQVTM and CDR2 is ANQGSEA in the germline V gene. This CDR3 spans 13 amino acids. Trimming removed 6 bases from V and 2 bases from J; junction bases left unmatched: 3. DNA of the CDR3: TGCAGCGTCCGGACAGGGGGCACCTACGAGCAGTACTTC. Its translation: CSVRTGGTYEQYF.

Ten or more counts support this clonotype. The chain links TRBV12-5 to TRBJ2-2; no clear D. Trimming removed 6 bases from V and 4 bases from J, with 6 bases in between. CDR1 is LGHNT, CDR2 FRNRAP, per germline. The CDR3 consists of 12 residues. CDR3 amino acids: CASGFGTGELFF. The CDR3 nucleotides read TGTGCTAGTGGCTTTGGCACCGGGGAGCTGTTTTTT.

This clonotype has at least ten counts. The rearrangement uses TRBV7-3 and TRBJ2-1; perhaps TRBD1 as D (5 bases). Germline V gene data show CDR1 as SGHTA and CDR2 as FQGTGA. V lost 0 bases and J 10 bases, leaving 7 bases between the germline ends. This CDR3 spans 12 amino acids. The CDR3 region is CASSLTGVEQFF. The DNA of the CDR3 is TGTGCCAGCAGCTTAACAGGGGTAGAGCAGTTCTTC.

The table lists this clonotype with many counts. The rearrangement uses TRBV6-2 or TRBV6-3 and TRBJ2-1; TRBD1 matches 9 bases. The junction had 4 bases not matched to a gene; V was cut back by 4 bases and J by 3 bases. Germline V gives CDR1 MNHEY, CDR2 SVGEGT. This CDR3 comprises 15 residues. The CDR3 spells CASSWGQGLYNEQFF. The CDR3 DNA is TGTGCCAGCAGTTGGGGACAGGGCCTCTACAATGAGCAGTTCTTC.

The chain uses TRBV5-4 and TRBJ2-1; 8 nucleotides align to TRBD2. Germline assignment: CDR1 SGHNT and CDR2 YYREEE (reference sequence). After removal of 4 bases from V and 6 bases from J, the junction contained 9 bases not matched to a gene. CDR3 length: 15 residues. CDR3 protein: CASSVPGTSSNEQFF. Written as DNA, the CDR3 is TGTGCCAGCAGCGTACCCGGGACTAGTAGCAATGAGCAGTTCTTC.

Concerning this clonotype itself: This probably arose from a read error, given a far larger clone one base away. CDR3 DNA: TGTGCCAGCAGACACCCGGGACAGCCGAGAAATGAGCAGTACTTC. Translation: CASRHPGQPRNEQYF. The chain employs TRBV2 and TRBJ2-5, with 7 positions matching TRBD1. V lost 6 bases to trimming and J lost 11 bases; unmatched junction nucleotides: 18. Germline V gene sequence: CDR1 SNHLY, CDR2 FYNNEI. The CDR3 contains 15 residues.

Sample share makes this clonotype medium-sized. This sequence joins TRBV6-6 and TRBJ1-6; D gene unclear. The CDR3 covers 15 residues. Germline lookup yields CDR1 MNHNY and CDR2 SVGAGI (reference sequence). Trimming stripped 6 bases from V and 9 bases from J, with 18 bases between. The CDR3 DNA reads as TGTGCCAGCAGCCATAGACCGATTCTAGGTTCACCCCTCCACTTT. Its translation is CASSHRPILGSPLHF.